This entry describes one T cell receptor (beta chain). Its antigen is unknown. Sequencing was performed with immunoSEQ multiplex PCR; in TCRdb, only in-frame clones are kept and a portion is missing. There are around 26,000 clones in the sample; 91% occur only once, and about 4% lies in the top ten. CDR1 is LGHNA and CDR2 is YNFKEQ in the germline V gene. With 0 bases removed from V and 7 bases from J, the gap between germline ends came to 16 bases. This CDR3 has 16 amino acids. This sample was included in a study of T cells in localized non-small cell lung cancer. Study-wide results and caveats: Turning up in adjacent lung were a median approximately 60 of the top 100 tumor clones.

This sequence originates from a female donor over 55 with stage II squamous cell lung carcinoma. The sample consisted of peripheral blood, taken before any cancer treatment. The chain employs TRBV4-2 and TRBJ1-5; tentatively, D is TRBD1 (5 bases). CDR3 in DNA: TGTGCCAGCAGCCAAGAAGTCGGAAGGGGACGGCAGCCCCAGCATTTT. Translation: CASSQEVGRGRQPQHF.